Following are 21 T cell receptor beta chains from one sample sequenced in a study of T cells after yellow fever vaccination. TCRdb passed the 5' RACE reads through MiXCR, listing each CDR3 protein once. In the table there are fewer than 350,000 distinct CDR3 sequences, about 8.7% of which are singletons. The sequenced sample was PBMCs, obtained on the day of the first yellow fever vaccination. Receptors originate from a man aged 18 to 30 who received the YFV17D yellow fever vaccine.

This chain connects TRBV12-3 or TRBV12-4 to TRBJ2-3; 7 nucleotides match TRBD1. The CDR3 is 14 residues long. The trim removed 6 bases at V and 4 bases at J, leaving 7 bases unmatched. This CDR3 is CASRPQGVPDTQYF. The CDR3 DNA reads TGTGCCAGCAGGCCCCAGGGGGTCCCAGATACGCAGTATTTT.

J is TRBJ1-5 and V is TRBV4-2; no definite D call. This CDR3 comprises 15 residues. V was trimmed by 1 base and J by 1 base, leaving 8 bases between them. Germline V gene sequence: CDR1 LGHNA, CDR2 YNFKEQ. The CDR3 DNA is TGTGCCAGCAGCCAAGTTCGGGAAAGCAATCAGCCCCAGCATTTT. Its protein product is CASSQVRESNQPQHF.

This clonotype has only a few counts. The V and J genes are TRBV28 and TRBJ2-7; 8 bases line up with TRBD1. V gave up 8 bases and J gave up 2 bases; unmatched junction bases: 2. There are 12 residues in the CDR3. The germline gives CDR1 MDHEN, CDR2 SYDVKM. The CDR3 DNA sequence: TGTGCCAGCGGGGACAGGCCCTACGAGCAGTACGTC. This codes for CASGDRPYEQYV.

The CDR3 region has the DNA TGTGCCAGCAGGGACAGATCGCACCAAGAGACCCAGTACTTC. Encoded protein: CASRDRSHQETQYF. The chain combines TRBV6-1 with TRBJ2-5, with D maybe TRBD1 (6 bases). The germline V gene has CDR1 MNHNS and CDR2 SASEGT. V dropped 6 bases and J dropped 0 bases, with 11 bases sitting between them. CDR3 length: 14 residues.

This clonotype was counted only a few times. The chain employs TRBV20-1 and TRBJ1-6; tentative D call: TRBD1 (5 bases). Per germline, CDR1 DFQATT and CDR2 SNEGSKA (reference sequence). Between the trimmed V and J ends, which lost 5 bases and 7 bases, there was a span of 18 bases. The CDR3 runs to 15 residues. CDR3 sequence: CSASPLGVLNSPLHF. In nucleotides, the CDR3 is TGCAGTGCTTCCCCTTTGGGGGTCTTGAATTCACCCCTCCACTTT.

This clonotype has ten or more counts. The chain employs TRBV12-3 or TRBV12-4 and TRBJ1-6; D remains unclear. Deletions cut 3 bases from V and 8 bases from J, with 5 bases between. This CDR3 is 12 amino acids long. DNA of the CDR3: TGTGCCAGCAGTTTTATCCATTCACCCCTCCACTTT. It translates to CASSFIHSPLHF.

The chain uses TRBV18 and TRBJ2-1; TRBD1 matches 9 bases. V was pared by 5 bases and J by 0 bases, with 5 bases of the junction left unmatched. The CDR3 is 16 residues long. Germline V gene data show CDR1 as KGHSH and CDR2 as LQKENI. CDR3: CASSSKTGGSYNEQFF. CDR3 coding DNA: TGTGCCAGCTCAAGCAAGACAGGGGGCTCCTACAATGAGCAGTTCTTC. Looking up the rest from reference TRBV18 and TRBJ2-1 gives the full variable domain: NAGVMQNPRHLVRRRGQEARLRCSPMKGHSHVYWYRQLPEEGLKFMVYLQKENIIDESGMPKERFSAEFPKEGPSILRIQQVVRGDSAAYFCASSSKTGGSYNEQFFGPGTRLTVL.

This clonotype was found many times. The chain joins TRBV12-3 or TRBV12-4 to TRBJ2-7; no firm D call. This CDR3 comprises 13 residues. The V end was cut by 3 bases, the J end by 5 bases, with 11 bases between. The CDR3, as DNA: TGTGCCAGCAGTTTCCGGTTGAGGCACGAGCAGTACTTC. This translates into CASSFRLRHEQYF.

This clonotype was counted only a few times. V usage is TRBV7-2 and J usage is TRBJ1-5; D gene unclear. CDR1 is SGHTA, CDR2 FQGNSA, per germline. CDR3 length: 12 amino acids. V gave up 2 bases and J gave up 9 bases, with 8 bases separating them. The CDR3 nucleotides are TGTGCCAGCAGCTTACGACTTGGGCCCCAGCATTTT. This gives the protein CASSLRLGPQHF.

This clonotype was counted between two and nine times. The genes are TRBV11-2 and TRBJ2-3; possible D gene TRBD2, 5 bases. CDR1 and CDR2 (germline): SGHAT, FQNNGV. The ends were cut back, 5 bases at V and 9 bases at J, with 15 bases in the middle. This CDR3 has 13 amino acids. For the CDR3, the DNA is TGTGCCAGCAGCGGCGGACTCCACGGCACGCAGTATTTT. It codes for CASSGGLHGTQYF.

The chain has TRBV4-2 and TRBJ1-2; 7 bases line up with TRBD1. With V trimmed by 0 bases and J by 6 bases, 7 bases remained unmatched. This CDR3 has 15 residues. Germline loops: CDR1 LGHNA, CDR2 YNFKEQ. DNA for the CDR3: TGTGCCAGCAGCCAAGATAAATTCACAGGGGATGGCTACACCTTC. Translating it yields CASSQDKFTGDGYTF.

This clonotype was seen a few times. Written as DNA, the CDR3 is TGTGCCAGCAGCTTAGGCGGGGGCCGGGATAATTCACCCCTCCACTTT. Protein sequence: CASSLGGGRDNSPLHF. The J gene is TRBJ1-6, the V gene TRBV13; D may be TRBD1 (6 bases). CDR1 and CDR2 (germline): PRHDT, FYEKMQ (reference sequence). V lost 0 bases and J lost 5, with 11 bases in between. This CDR3 comprises 16 residues. The full variable domain, rest sourced from reference TRBV13 and TRBJ1-6, is AAGVIQSPRHLIKEKRETATLKCYPIPRHDTVYWYQQGPGQDPQFLISFYEKMQSDKGSIPDRFSAQQFSDYHSELNMSSLELGDSALYFCASSLGGGRDNSPLHFGNGTRLTVT.

This clonotype was detected ten times or more. V is TRBV4-1 and J is TRBJ2-2; no reliable D call. The CDR3 extends over 14 amino acids. Germline V gene sequence: CDR1 MGHRA, CDR2 YSYEKL. The V end was cut by 1 base, the J end by 4 bases, with 7 bases between. CDR3 sequence reads: CASSQGEGTGELFF. CDR3 in DNA: TGCGCCAGCAGCCAAGGGGAAGGCACCGGGGAGCTGTTTTTT.

This clonotype showed up just a few times. The rearrangement uses TRBV7-3 and TRBJ2-3; tentatively, D is TRBD1 (6 bases). The germline V gene has CDR1 SGHTA and CDR2 FQGTGA. Trimming took 1 base from V and 1 from J, leaving 9 bases between them. This CDR3 is 15 amino acids long. Here the CDR3 reads CASSLMGQGTDTQYF. The CDR3 DNA is TGTGCCAGCAGCTTAATGGGACAAGGCACAGATACGCAGTATTTT.

This clonotype was seen a handful of times. V usage is TRBV27 and J usage is TRBJ2-5; possibly TRBD2 for D (6 bases). Per germline, CDR1 MNHEY and CDR2 SMNVEV (reference sequence). V lost 6 bases, J lost 4 bases, and 9 bases lay in between. CDR3 length equals 12 residues. The CDR3 loop reads CASSRLGETQYF. The CDR3 bases are TGTGCCAGCAGCCGACTAGGAGAGACCCAGTACTTC.

This clonotype was seen more than once but under ten times. The V gene is TRBV5-1, the J gene TRBJ2-3; D is unclear. Germline CDR1 reads SGHRS; CDR2 reads YFSETQ. The V gene lost 3 bases and the J gene lost 0 bases, with 11 bases spanning the gap. The CDR3 contains 15 residues. This chain's CDR3 is CASSYSPSSTDTQYF. The CDR3 nucleotides read TGCGCCAGCAGCTACTCCCCCTCTAGCACAGATACGCAGTATTTT.

To note about this clonotype: The junction does not match germline at one end; this may be a read error. The V gene is TRBV5-6, the J gene TRBJ2-3; the D gene is possibly TRBD2 (5 bases). The CDR3 totals 14 residues. Germline V gene data show CDR1 as SGHDT and CDR2 as YYEEEE. The CDR3 here is CASTLFPSRDTQYF. CDR3 DNA: TGTGCCAGCACCTTGTTCCCTAGCAGAGATACGCAGTATTTT. Complete variable domain (other parts from reference TRBV5-6 and TRBJ2-3): DAGVTQSPTHLIKTRGQQVTLRCSPKSGHDTVSWYQQALGQGPQFIFQYYEEEERQRGNFPDRFSGHQFPNYSSELNVNALLLGDSALYLCASTLFPSRDTQYFGPGTRLTVL.

The J gene is TRBJ2-7, the V gene TRBV29-1; TRBD1 matches at 9 bases. This CDR3 is built from 16 residues. Germline CDR1 is SQVTM and CDR2 is ANQGSEA. Germline trimming cut 3 bases from V and 7 bases from J; bases unmatched to any gene: 16. CDR3 sequence reads: CSVEPTDRDRVGEQYF. Here the CDR3 DNA reads TGCAGCGTTGAGCCAACCGACCGGGACAGGGTCGGGGAGCAGTACTTC.

V gene TRBV5-1 combines with J gene TRBJ2-7, with 7 nucleotides matching TRBD1. The CDR3 is made up of 14 amino acids. Trimming at V came to 0 bases and at J to 3 bases, leaving 3 bases not matched to a gene. Per germline, CDR1 SGHRS and CDR2 YFSETQ. CDR3 nucleotides: TGCGCCAGCAGCTTGGCGGGACAGAACTACGAGCAGTACTTC. Its translation is CASSLAGQNYEQYF.

This clonotype was seen more than once but under ten times. The V gene is TRBV19, the J gene TRBJ1-2; 9 nucleotides line up with TRBD1. Germline CDR1 reads LNHDA; CDR2 reads SQIVND (reference sequence). This CDR3 is built from 14 residues. V lost 7 bases to trimming and J lost 1 base; unmatched junction nucleotides: 4. The CDR3 protein is CASTGDRVNYGYTF. CDR3 nucleotide sequence: TGTGCCAGTACCGGGGACAGGGTTAACTATGGCTACACCTTC. Full variable domain (outside the CDR3, taken from reference TRBV19 and TRBJ1-2): DGGITQSPKYLFRKEGQNVTLSCEQNLNHDAMYWYRQDPGQGLRLIYYSQIVNDFQKGDIAEGYSVSREKKESFPLTVTSAQKNPTAFYLCASTGDRVNYGYTFGSGTRLTVV.

The chain couples TRBV9 to TRBJ1-2; D unclear. The CDR3 is made up of 15 amino acids. Trimming removed 0 bases at V and 4 bases at J, with 13 bases between. From germline, CDR1 is SGDLS and CDR2 YYNGEE. The CDR3 nucleotides read TGTGCCAGCAGCGTAGGGGTATTGCGCGGCTATGGCTACACCTTC. It translates to CASSVGVLRGYGYTF.